Listed below are T cell receptor beta chains from one sample, sequenced in a study of blood T cell repertoires in COVID-19. The table came from immunoSEQ multiplex PCR; TCRdb's copy has only in-frame clones and leaves some out. The sample contains 120,000 to 150,000 clones, approximately 88% of which appear only once. Sequencing was performed on peripheral blood. These receptors were taken from a man in his 60s with active or convalescent COVID-19. Both conserved end residues are part of each CDR3. Each record gives: V gene, clone size, D gene, CDR3 length, J gene, CDR3 protein, CDR3 DNA. A D gene is named only where the DNA matches it firmly. Part of the rows lack a size; the others show once, few, many or a class for expanded clones.

TRBV5-5	-	TRBD1	19	TRBJ2-6	CASSHRQGRPLSGANVLTF	TGTGCCAGCAGCCACCGACAGGGGCGACCGCTCTCTGGGGCCAACGTCCTGACTTTC
TRBV6-2/TRBV6-3	-	TRBD2	13	TRBJ2-7	CASSLSGRHEQYF	TGTGCCAGCAGCCTTAGCGGGAGACACGAGCAGTACTTC
TRBV7-9	-	-	14	TRBJ2-7	CASSQAGVFNEQYF	TGTGCCAGCAGCCAAGCAGGGGTCTTCAACGAGCAGTACTTC
TRBV5-5	-	TRBD1	16	TRBJ2-7	CASSRPPTGISYEQYF	TGTGCCAGCAGCCGTCCCCCGACAGGGATCTCCTACGAGCAGTACTTC
TRBV28	few	TRBD1	14	TRBJ2-5	CASSSAGGAKTQYF	TGTGCCAGCAGTTCGGCAGGGGGCGCGAAGACCCAGTACTTC
TRBV25-1	-	TRBD1	16	TRBJ2-3	CASSSIPGGITDTQYF	TGTGCCAGCAGCTCGATACCAGGGGGTATCACAGATACGCAGTATTTT
TRBV29-1	-	-	15	TRBJ2-1	CSVDGLEGRYNEQFF	TGCAGCGTTGACGGACTCGAGGGTCGATACAATGAGCAGTTCTTC
TRBV12-2	-	-	17	TRBJ2-1	CASRPIASGSRYNEQFF	TGTGCAAGTCGCCCTATCGCTAGCGGGAGCCGGTACAATGAGCAGTTCTTC
TRBV7-2	-	-	15	TRBJ1-5	CASSLAYREYQPQHF	TGTGCCAGCAGCTTAGCCTACAGGGAGTATCAGCCCCAGCATTTT
TRBV24-1	-	TRBD1	13	TRBJ1-1	CATSNPGQGVSFF	TGTGCCACCAGCAACCCGGGACAGGGTGTATCTTTCTTT
TRBV4-1	-	TRBD1	17	TRBJ2-7	CASSQDEGQGFRYEQYF	TGCGCCAGCAGCCAAGATGAGGGACAGGGGTTTCGCTACGAGCAGTACTTC
TRBV18	-	-	12	TRBJ1-1	CASSPQGTEAFF	TGTGCCAGCTCACCACAGGGGACTGAAGCTTTCTTT
TRBV11-2	-	TRBD1	15	TRBJ1-3	CASSPQGASGNTIYF	TGTGCCAGCAGCCCACAGGGGGCATCTGGAAACACCATATATTTT
TRBV5-5	once	TRBD1	14	TRBJ1-1	CASSAEDRAGEAFF	TGTGCCAGCAGCGCTGAGGACAGGGCGGGTGAAGCTTTCTTT
TRBV18	-	-	14	TRBJ1-1	CASSPKGSEVNAFF	TGTGCCAGCTCACCAAAGGGTTCGGAGGTAAACGCTTTCTTT
TRBV11-3	-	-	15	TRBJ1-3	CASSFNGYPGNTIYF	TGTGCCAGCAGCTTCAACGGGTATCCTGGAAACACCATATATTTT
TRBV19	-	TRBD2	15	TRBJ2-2	CASSITAGAPGELFF	TGTGCCAGTAGTATTACGGCGGGAGCCCCCGGGGAGCTGTTTTTT
TRBV28	-	-	16	TRBJ2-1	CASSPSWGAGYNEQFF	TGTGCCAGCAGTCCCTCCTGGGGTGCGGGGTACAATGAGCAGTTCTTC
TRBV7-2	-	-	17	TRBJ1-5	CASSLLAGESSNQPQHF	TGTGCCAGCAGCCTCTTAGCGGGGGAATCGAGCAATCAGCCCCAGCATTTT
TRBV6-5	-	TRBD1	15	TRBJ1-1	CASINGGQGATEAFF	TGTGCCAGCATCAATGGGGGACAGGGTGCCACTGAAGCTTTCTTT
TRBV7-9	-	TRBD2	14	TRBJ2-7	CATQAGGQSYEQYF	TGTGCCACCCAAGCGGGGGGCCAGTCCTACGAGCAGTACTTC
TRBV11-2	-	-	13	TRBJ2-5	CASSAGNGETQYF	TGTGCCAGCAGCGCGGGTAATGGGGAGACCCAGTACTTC
TRBV6-5	-	-	13	TRBJ1-2	CASSYGQGGGYTF	TGTGCCAGCAGTTACGGTCAGGGCGGTGGCTACACCTTC
TRBV10-1	-	TRBD2	14	TRBJ2-1	CASSEVASGNEQFF	TGCGCCAGCAGTGAGGTCGCTAGCGGTAATGAGCAGTTCTTC
TRBV28	-	-	13	TRBJ2-1	CASSSFEINEQFF	TGTGCCAGCAGTTCTTTCGAGATTAATGAGCAGTTCTTC
TRBV6-5	-	-	15	TRBJ1-2	CASSSGGGALGGYTF	TGTGCCAGCAGTTCGGGAGGCGGGGCTCTGGGCGGCTACACCTTC
TRBV28	hyperexpanded	TRBD2	15	TRBJ2-2	CASSTTSGTTGELFF	TGTGCCAGCAGCACGACTAGCGGGACAACCGGGGAGCTGTTTTTT
TRBV5-1	-	TRBD2	15	TRBJ2-5	CASSFGGGYQETQYF	TGCGCCAGCAGCTTCGGCGGGGGGTACCAAGAGACCCAGTACTTC
TRBV3-1/TRBV3-2	-	TRBD1	17	TRBJ2-2	CASSPSGGVLSTGELFF	TGTGCCAGCAGCCCGTCAGGGGGCGTGTTGAGCACCGGGGAGCTGTTTTTT
TRBV25-1	-	TRBD2	18	TRBJ2-1	CASSEYFGTSGTYNEQFF	TGTGCCAGCAGTGAATATTTCGGGACTAGCGGTACCTACAATGAGCAGTTCTTC
TRBV28	-	-	11	TRBJ2-7	CASSLSQEQYF	TGTGCCAGCAGTTTATCTCAGGAGCAGTACTTC
TRBV7-3	-	-	17	TRBJ2-3	CASSRLPYRAGGDTQYF	TGTGCCAGCAGCCGACTACCCTACCGGGCGGGTGGGGATACGCAGTATTTT
TRBV5-1	-	TRBD1	14	TRBJ1-4	CASSAAGQVEKLFF	TGCGCCAGCAGCGCCGCAGGACAGGTTGAAAAACTGTTTTTT
TRBV5-1	-	-	15	TRBJ2-2	CASSLQQGGTGELFF	TGCGCCAGCAGCTTGCAACAGGGAGGGACCGGGGAGCTGTTTTTT
TRBV18	-	-	13	TRBJ2-3	CASSEQPADTQYF	TGTGCCAGCTCCGAACAACCCGCAGATACGCAGTATTTT
TRBV28	-	-	16	TRBJ1-3	CASRDRDISSGNTIYF	TGTGCCAGCAGAGATAGGGACATTAGCTCTGGAAACACCATATATTTT
TRBV7-9	-	TRBD1	15	TRBJ1-2	CASSLTGTGQYGYTF	TGTGCCAGCAGCTTGACCGGGACAGGGCAGTATGGCTACACCTTC
TRBV5-4	-	-	14	TRBJ2-3	CASSPRLRTDTQYF	TGTGCCAGCAGCCCTAGACTCCGCACAGATACGCAGTATTTT